The rows below give T cell receptor beta chains drawn from one sample of a study of T cell changes during pregnancy in multiple sclerosis. Produced via immunoSEQ multiplex PCR; TCRdb's table is partial and in-frame only. The sample includes approximately 130,000 clones, about 96% of them seen just once. The input for sequencing was peripheral blood, taken after pregnancy. These receptors were obtained from a female donor with multiple sclerosis, enrolled in a pregnancy study. CDR3s include the opening cysteine and the closing phenylalanine or tryptophan.

TRBJ1-1 TRBV7-2 CASSFPAGPTPNTEAFF
TRBJ1-1 TRBV5-4 CASSLETETRAFF
TRBJ1-5 TRBV19 CAGGDTGIGTQPQHF
TRBJ2-2 TRBV10-3 CATWTGGAGELFF
TRBJ2-1 TRBV19 CASSIDGGGRATIF
TRBJ1-4 TRBV19 CASRRNRVIDEKLFF
TRBJ1-4 TRBV6-1 CASSVWGENEKLFF
TRBJ1-1 TRBV27 CASSLQGAWDTEAFF
TRBJ1-2 TRBV9 CASSVGADGYTF
TRBJ1-1 TRBV25-1 CASRSSGSTEAFF
TRBJ2-3 TRBV9 CASSVTTGDTDTQYF
TRBJ2-1 TRBV15 CATSRLAGSSYNEQFF
TRBJ2-2 TRBV2 CASSEQGLTGELFF
TRBJ2-1 TRBV21-1 CASSKGSVGAGGPGNEQFF
TRBJ2-1 TRBV9 CASSVEPSSYNEQFF
TRBJ2-7 TRBV18 CASSPLAGRYEQYF
TRBJ2-1 TRBV7-2 CASSLGVGTGGINEQFF
TRBJ2-1 TRBV7-2 CASSLEYLRNEQFF
TRBJ2-5 TRBV19 CASSGGQAPQETQYF
TRBJ2-1 TRBV28 CASSAGGLRGNEQFF
TRBJ2-5 TRBV9 CASSVGGVAGRETQYF
TRBJ1-2 TRBV19 CASRSSYVSGYTF